Listed below are T cell receptor beta chains from one sample, sequenced in a study of response to subunit inactivated influenza vaccine. Each CDR3 protein is one row after TCRdb ran MiXCR on the RT-PCR reads. The profile shows roughly 700,000 distinct CDR3 sequences, around a sixth of them singletons. Sequenced material: PBMCs from blood, taken roughly 12 days after vaccination. The receptors stem from a man aged 45 to 65 who received an inactivated influenza vaccine. Each CDR3 is given with its conserved first and last residue. The D gene is left open where the match is weak. Size tells how often a clone was seen (once, few, many) or the class of an expanded clone, and some rows leave it out.

J: TRBJ2-1; V: TRBV19; size: once; D: .; DNA: TGTGCCAGTGCGACGGACGGATACAATGAGCAGTTCTTC; CDR3: CASATDGYNEQFF
J: TRBJ2-7; V: TRBV5-1; size: few; D: TRBD1; DNA: TGCGCCAGCAGCTTGGGGGCAGGGGGCATCTACGAGCAGTACTTC; CDR3: CASSLGAGGIYEQYF
J: TRBJ2-1; V: TRBV11-2; size: .; D: TRBD2; DNA: TGTGCCAGCAGCCGTTCCCGACTAGCGGGGGACAATGAGCAGTTCTTC; CDR3: CASSRSRLAGDNEQFF
J: TRBJ2-7; V: TRBV14; size: few; D: TRBD1; DNA: TGTGCCAGCAGCCGAGAAAGGACAGGGATTTACGAGCAGTACTTC; CDR3: CASSRERTGIYEQYF
J: TRBJ2-7; V: TRBV14; size: .; D: TRBD2; DNA: TGTGCCAGCAGCCAGTGGGGGGGAGTGTACGAGCAGTACTTC; CDR3: CASSQWGGVYEQYF
J: TRBJ2-5; V: TRBV29-1; size: few; D: TRBD2; DNA: TGCAGCGTTGGCGGGAGGGCCACGGAGACCCAGTACTTC; CDR3: CSVGGRATETQYF
J: TRBJ2-3; V: TRBV6-1; size: few; D: .; DNA: TGTGCCAGTCGCTGGGGGGGCTCAGATACGCAGTATTTT; CDR3: CASRWGGSDTQYF
J: TRBJ1-1; V: TRBV11-2; size: few; D: .; DNA: TGTGCCAGCAGCGCAGGACAGCCTAGGGCTTTCTTT; CDR3: CASSAGQPRAFF
J: TRBJ2-7; V: TRBV4-2; size: .; D: .; DNA: TGTGCCAGCAGCCTAGGGGCGGTAGCCTACGAGCAGTACTTC; CDR3: CASSLGAVAYEQYF
J: TRBJ2-4; V: TRBV28; size: many; D: .; DNA: TGTGCCAGCAGTTTAGCCGGACTGGGAGAGGAAAACATTCAGTACTTC; CDR3: CASSLAGLGEENIQYF
J: TRBJ2-1; V: TRBV7-9; size: .; D: .; DNA: TGTGCCAGCAGCCCAGACAGTAACTCCTACAATGAGCAGTTCTTC; CDR3: CASSPDSNSYNEQFF
J: TRBJ2-1; V: TRBV5-1; size: few; D: .; DNA: TGCGCCAGCAGCCCAGGGGACCGAGGGGCTGAGCAGTTCTTC; CDR3: CASSPGDRGAEQFF
J: TRBJ2-1; V: TRBV7-9; size: few; D: .; DNA: TGTGCCAGCAGCGCACCCGGGGGCAATGAGCAGTTCTTC; CDR3: CASSAPGGNEQFF
J: TRBJ2-1; V: TRBV13; size: few; D: TRBD2; DNA: TGTGCCAGCAGCGGCGGCCGCGGACTAGCCCAGAATGAGCAGTTCTTC; CDR3: CASSGGRGLAQNEQFF
J: TRBJ1-4; V: TRBV18; size: few; D: .; DNA: TGTGCCAGCTCACCAGCTGGGCTCGGTAATGAAAAACTGTTTTTT; CDR3: CASSPAGLGNEKLFF
J: TRBJ2-1; V: TRBV7-9; size: few; D: TRBD1; DNA: TGTGCCAGCAGCATACAGGGGGGCTACAATGAGCAGTTCTTC; CDR3: CASSIQGGYNEQFF
J: TRBJ2-3; V: TRBV7-3; size: many; D: .; DNA: TGTGCCAGCAGCTTACTCCCCCCGAGCGGGCCCACAGATACGCAGTATTTT; CDR3: CASSLLPPSGPTDTQYF
J: TRBJ2-4; V: TRBV5-1; size: .; D: .; DNA: TGCGCCAGCAGCTTTTCCCTTCCGGGACTCTCCATTCAGTACTTC; CDR3: CASSFSLPGLSIQYF
J: TRBJ2-1; V: TRBV12-3/TRBV12-4; size: few; D: TRBD2; DNA: TGTGCCAGCAGTTTAGTGACGGGAGGGCCGCGTGAGCAGTTCTTC; CDR3: CASSLVTGGPREQFF
J: TRBJ1-2; V: TRBV6-1; size: .; D: .; DNA: TGTGCCAGCAGCCCCGAGGTACGGGCCTATGGCTACACCTTC; CDR3: CASSPEVRAYGYTF
J: TRBJ2-7; V: TRBV5-1; size: .; D: .; DNA: TGCGCCAGCAGCTTGGTAGTGGGTGGGGATTTACGTTACGAGCAGTACTTC; CDR3: CASSLVVGGDLRYEQYF
J: TRBJ2-4; V: TRBV29-1; size: few; D: .; DNA: TGCAGCGTTGTGTCAGGGACATATAGAAACATTCAGTACTTC; CDR3: CSVVSGTYRNIQYF
J: TRBJ2-1; V: TRBV4-3; size: many; D: TRBD2; DNA: TGCGCCAGCAGCCAGGGACTAGCGGGGGGGCCATACAATGAGCAGTTCTTC; CDR3: CASSQGLAGGPYNEQFF
J: TRBJ1-1; V: TRBV12-3/TRBV12-4; size: .; D: .; DNA: TGTGCCAGCAGTGCCCGGCCGAGGTTGAACACTGAAGCTTTCTTT; CDR3: CASSARPRLNTEAFF
J: TRBJ2-7; V: TRBV20-1; size: few; D: .; DNA: TGCAGTGCTAGTTTTAAGGACAGAAACTACGAGCAGTACTTC; CDR3: CSASFKDRNYEQYF
J: TRBJ2-1; V: TRBV7-2; size: .; D: .; DNA: TGTGCCAGCACAGGACCCCTCCACAATGAGCAGTTCTTC; CDR3: CASTGPLHNEQFF
J: TRBJ2-3; V: TRBV7-9; size: few; D: .; DNA: TGTGCCAGCAGCCCCCGAGGCGGGATTAGGCCAGATACGCAGTATTTT; CDR3: CASSPRGGIRPDTQYF
J: TRBJ2-3; V: TRBV5-1; size: few; D: TRBD1; DNA: TGCGCCAGCAGCTTGGTGGGGGAGACAGGGTGGCAGTATTTT; CDR3: CASSLVGETGWQYF
J: TRBJ2-7; V: TRBV5-1; size: .; D: TRBD2; DNA: TGCGCCAGCAGCTTCCTCGCCCGTGCCAGCGGGAGCTCCTACGAGCAGTACTTC; CDR3: CASSFLARASGSSYEQYF
J: TRBJ2-7; V: TRBV5-1; size: .; D: TRBD1; DNA: TGCGCCAGCAGCCTCGGACAGGTAGCCGAGCAGTACTTC; CDR3: CASSLGQVAEQYF
J: TRBJ2-3; V: TRBV25-1; size: .; D: TRBD1; DNA: TGTGCCAGCAGAGCCTGGGACAGATTGGATACGCAGTATTTT; CDR3: CASRAWDRLDTQYF
J: TRBJ2-5; V: TRBV28; size: .; D: TRBD2; DNA: TGTGCCAGCAGTTTCTCGGGACTAAAGAAAGAGACCCAGTACTTC; CDR3: CASSFSGLKKETQYF
J: TRBJ1-1; V: TRBV10-3; size: .; D: TRBD1; DNA: TGTGCCATCAGTGACCGACAGGGACTGAACACTGAAGCTTTCTTT; CDR3: CAISDRQGLNTEAFF
J: TRBJ1-5; V: TRBV6-1; size: few; D: TRBD1; DNA: TGTGCCAGCAGTGACCCCGGACAGGGGGGCAATCAGCCCCAGCATTTT; CDR3: CASSDPGQGGNQPQHF
J: TRBJ2-3; V: TRBV5-4; size: few; D: TRBD2; DNA: TGTGCCAGCAGCGTAAGCGGGAGGGGAACAGATACGCAGTATTTT; CDR3: CASSVSGRGTDTQYF
J: TRBJ2-7; V: TRBV10-3; size: .; D: TRBD1; DNA: TGTGCCATCAGTGAGCCTGGACAGGGGGCGAAGTCCTACGAGCAGTACTTC; CDR3: CAISEPGQGAKSYEQYF
J: TRBJ2-1; V: TRBV6-1; size: many; D: TRBD2; DNA: TGTGCCAGCAGTGAAAGCGGGAGGGGGTACAATGAGCAGTTCTTC; CDR3: CASSESGRGYNEQFF
J: TRBJ2-3; V: TRBV6-2/TRBV6-3; size: .; D: TRBD2; DNA: TGTGCCAGCAGTTACTGGGGGACGAGGACTAGCACGCAGTATTTT; CDR3: CASSYWGTRTSTQYF
J: TRBJ2-7; V: TRBV6-1; size: .; D: TRBD2; DNA: TGTGCCAGCAGCCTTCGACTAGCGGGTGACTACTACGAGCAGTACTTC; CDR3: CASSLRLAGDYYEQYF
J: TRBJ2-5; V: TRBV11-2; size: .; D: .; DNA: TGTGCCAGCAGCTCCCCCCGAGAGACCCAGTACTTC; CDR3: CASSSPRETQYF
J: TRBJ1-1; V: TRBV4-1; size: .; D: .; DNA: TGCGCCAGCAGCCATCAAGGGGGGCTCGGGAACACTGAAGCTTTCTTT; CDR3: CASSHQGGLGNTEAFF
J: TRBJ1-1; V: TRBV12-3/TRBV12-4; size: few; D: .; DNA: TGTGCCAGTCACAGTCAAATGAACACTGAAGCTTTCTTT; CDR3: CASHSQMNTEAFF
J: TRBJ2-5; V: TRBV7-2; size: many; D: TRBD1; DNA: TGTGCCAGCAGGGGGACAGGGGGGCGGGAGACCCAGTACTTC; CDR3: CASRGTGGRETQYF
J: TRBJ1-5; V: TRBV30; size: .; D: .; DNA: TGTGCCTGGAGTGGTAGGGACCGTCAGCCCCAGCATTTT; CDR3: CAWSGRDRQPQHF
J: TRBJ2-1; V: TRBV10-3; size: .; D: TRBD2; DNA: TGTGCCATCAGTGAGTCGACATGGCGGGGGGGCCAGGATGAGCAGTTCTTC; CDR3: CAISESTWRGGQDEQFF
J: TRBJ2-5; V: TRBV7-2; size: .; D: .; DNA: TGTGCCAGCAAGTCGGGGAAGACCCAGTACTTC; CDR3: CASKSGKTQYF
J: TRBJ1-5; V: TRBV20-1; size: .; D: TRBD1; DNA: TGCAGTGCAACTGGGGGCAGGGGGAATCAGCCCCAGCATTTT; CDR3: CSATGGRGNQPQHF
J: TRBJ1-2; V: TRBV29-1; size: many; D: .; DNA: TGCAGCGTTGTTGGTCGCGATGGCTACACCTTC; CDR3: CSVVGRDGYTF
J: TRBJ2-3; V: TRBV28; size: few; D: TRBD1; DNA: TGTGCCAGCAGTTATGTAGGGACAGGGGGCGCAGATACGCAGTATTTT; CDR3: CASSYVGTGGADTQYF
J: TRBJ1-5; V: TRBV5-8; size: few; D: .; DNA: TGTGCCAGCAGCTTGGAGTGGGCTAGCAATCAGCCCCAGCATTTT; CDR3: CASSLEWASNQPQHF
J: TRBJ2-3; V: TRBV12-3/TRBV12-4; size: few; D: .; DNA: TGTGCCAGCAGGTCGGGCGTCTCTAGCACAGATACGCAGTATTTT; CDR3: CASRSGVSSTDTQYF
J: TRBJ1-6; V: TRBV7-2; size: .; D: .; DNA: TGTGCCAGCAGCCAGCTTCCGTGGAGCCAGTATAATTCACCCCTCCACTTT; CDR3: CASSQLPWSQYNSPLHF
J: TRBJ1-2; V: TRBV11-2; size: .; D: .; DNA: TGTGCCAGCAGCTTAGCAGGGGTCCACTATGGCTACACCTTC; CDR3: CASSLAGVHYGYTF
J: TRBJ2-5; V: TRBV18; size: .; D: TRBD1; DNA: TGTGCCAGCTCACCGGACAGGGCGAGGGTGAGGGAGACCCAGTACTTC; CDR3: CASSPDRARVRETQYF
J: TRBJ2-2; V: TRBV4-1; size: .; D: TRBD2; DNA: TGCGCCAGCAGCCAAGGGGGACTAGCGGGGAACACCGGGGAGCTGTTTTTT; CDR3: CASSQGGLAGNTGELFF